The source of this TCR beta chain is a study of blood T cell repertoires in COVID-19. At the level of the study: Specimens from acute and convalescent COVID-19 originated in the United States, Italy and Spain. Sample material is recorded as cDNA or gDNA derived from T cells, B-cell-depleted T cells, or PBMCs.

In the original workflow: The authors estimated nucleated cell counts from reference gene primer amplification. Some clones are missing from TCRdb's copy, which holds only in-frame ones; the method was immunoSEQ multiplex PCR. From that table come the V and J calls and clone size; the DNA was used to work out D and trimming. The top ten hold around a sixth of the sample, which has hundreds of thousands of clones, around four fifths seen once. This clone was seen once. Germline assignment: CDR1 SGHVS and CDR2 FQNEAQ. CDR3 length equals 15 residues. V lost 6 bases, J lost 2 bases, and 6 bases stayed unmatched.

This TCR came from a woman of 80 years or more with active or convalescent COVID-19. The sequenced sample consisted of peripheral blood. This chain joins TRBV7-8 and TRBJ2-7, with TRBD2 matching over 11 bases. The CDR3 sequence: CASSWGLADAYEQYF. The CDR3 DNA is TGTGCCAGCAGTTGGGGACTAGCGGATGCCTACGAGCAGTACTTC.